The 20 T cell receptor beta chains in this list originate from one sample, sequenced in a study of shared clonotypes between healthy human individuals. Here immunoSEQ multiplex PCR was the method, and the copy in TCRdb shows in-frame clones only, minus some. The data contain a few million clones, approximately 95% of them singletons. Sequencing input: naive CD4+ T cells from PBMCs. The subset here: CD45RA+ positively selected. These receptors were taken from a man aged 18-30 years in good health. Some clones in this sample may be carry-over from other donors' samples.

This chain uses TRBV30 with TRBJ1-1, with 8 bases matching TRBD1. The germline V gene has CDR1 GTSNPN and CDR2 SVGIG (reference sequence). The CDR3 contains 18 residues. The V and J ends lost 7 bases and 1 base, in that order; junction bases with no gene match: 20. The CDR3 sequence: CAYIPLYAGGGWNTEAFF. For the CDR3, the DNA is TGTGCCTACATACCCCTGTACGCAGGGGGCGGTTGGAACACTGAAGCTTTCTTT.

The rearrangement links TRBV10-3 to TRBJ2-3, with 7 bases fitting TRBD1. The CDR3 contains 16 residues. V dropped 3 bases and J dropped 1; count of bases not matched to a gene: 7. Germline CDR1 is ENHRY and CDR2 is SYGVKD. The CDR3 DNA reads as TGTGCCATCAGTGACAACAGGGGCGTAGGCACAGATACGCAGTATTTT. Encoded protein: CAISDNRGVGTDTQYF.

Turning to this clone: Other DNA sequences of this sample code for an identical CDR3. This sequence joins TRBV5-6 and TRBJ1-5; D remains ambiguous. CDR1 and CDR2 (germline): SGHDT, YYEEEE. The V and J ends lost 0 bases and 4 bases respectively, with 8 bases between them. This CDR3 is built from 14 residues. The CDR3 spells CASSLGLGNQPQHF. The CDR3 nucleotides read TGTGCCAGCAGCTTGGGGTTAGGGAATCAGCCCCAGCATTTT.

Notes on this clone: The sample holds other DNA sequences that translate to the same CDR3. The chain carries TRBV18 and TRBJ2-5; D gene unclear. With 3 bases removed from V and 1 base from J, the gap between germline ends came to 9 bases. The CDR3 sequence is 14 residues long. Per germline, CDR1 KGHSH and CDR2 LQKENI. CDR3 nucleotides: TGTGCCAGCTCACCCCAACGACTCCAAGAGACCCAGTACTTC. Translation: CASSPQRLQETQYF.

A note on this clone: Other DNA sequences in the same sample also yield this CDR3. The chain has TRBV10-1 and TRBJ2-7; 8 bases align to TRBD2. V shed 3 bases and J 3 bases; nucleotides not matched to a gene: 4. There are 14 residues in the CDR3. Germline assignment: CDR1 WNHNN and CDR2 SYGVQD (reference sequence). CDR3 sequence (DNA): TGCGCCAGCAGTGAAGGTCTAGCGGGCTACGAGCAGTACTTC. Translating it yields CASSEGLAGYEQYF.

V usage is TRBV30 and J usage is TRBJ1-1; TRBD1 might be the D (5 bases). Germline V gene lookup returns CDR1 GTSNPN and CDR2 SVGIG (reference sequence). V dropped 5 bases and J dropped 3 bases, with 16 bases sitting between them. The CDR3 is 14 residues long. CDR3 protein: CAWGGVGMYTEAFF. The DNA for the CDR3 is TGTGCCTGGGGGGGAGTGGGGATGTACACTGAAGCTTTCTTT.

The chain joins TRBV29-1 to TRBJ2-3, with 10 bases lining up with TRBD2. This CDR3 contains 15 residues. The V gene's germline CDR1 is SQVTM and CDR2 ANQGSEA. V was pared by 3 bases and J by 3 bases, with 6 bases of the junction left unmatched. The DNA of the CDR3 is TGCAGCGTTGACCCCACTAGCGGGACAACAGATACGCAGTATTTT. Protein: CSVDPTSGTTDTQYF.

This clone was seen just once. The gene calls are TRBV2 and TRBJ2-1; 8 bases match TRBD1. This CDR3 has 11 residues. Germline V gene lookup returns CDR1 SNHLY and CDR2 FYNNEI. With 7 bases clipped from V and 8 bases from J, the junction kept 1 base outside the gene matches. CDR3 nucleotide sequence: TGTGCCAGCACAGGGGGCCATGAGCAGTTCTTC. This codes for CASTGGHEQFF.

V usage is TRBV5-6 and J usage is TRBJ2-3; the D call may be TRBD1 or TRBD2 (5 bases each). The CDR3 has 12 amino acids. V dropped 4 bases and J dropped 10 bases, with 13 bases sitting between them. Germline values: CDR1 SGHDT, CDR2 YYEEEE. This chain's CDR3 is CASSPGLASQYF. The CDR3 bases are TGTGCCAGCAGCCCGGGGCTAGCATCGCAGTATTTT.

This clone came up once. The chain is built from TRBV4-2 and TRBJ2-3; perhaps D is TRBD1 or TRBD2 (6 bases each). In germline, CDR1 is LGHNA, CDR2 YNFKEQ. Trimming took 0 bases from V and 3 from J, leaving 10 bases between them. This CDR3 region has 15 residues. CDR3 DNA: TGTGCCAGCAGCCAAGAGGAAGGGGGGACAGATACGCAGTATTTT. Its protein product is CASSQEEGGTDTQYF.

V gene TRBV6-5 combines with J gene TRBJ1-2, with 8 bases aligning to TRBD1. CDR1 MNHEY and CDR2 SVGAGI come from the germline V gene. The CDR3 length is 14 residues. V dropped 6 bases and J dropped 8; count of bases not matched to a gene: 11. The chain's CDR3 is CASSPDRVRGGYTF. CDR3 in DNA: TGTGCCAGCAGCCCGGACAGGGTGAGAGGAGGCTACACCTTC.

The chain carries TRBV9 and TRBJ2-7; no clear D gene. V shed 4 bases and J shed 3 bases, with 14 bases lying between them. CDR1 and CDR2 (germline): SGDLS, YYNGEE. The length of the CDR3 is 14 residues. CDR3 region: CASSPLGAVYEQYF. CDR3 nucleotide sequence: TGTGCCAGCAGCCCCCTGGGTGCAGTCTACGAGCAGTACTTC.

V and J are TRBV28 and TRBJ2-2; D call uncertain. V shed 2 bases and J shed 6 bases, with 13 bases lying between them. The germline CDR1 and CDR2 sequences are MDHEN and SYDVKM. There are 15 residues in the CDR3. DNA of the CDR3: TGTGCCAGCAGTTTAGGCAAAGCCGGCCCCGGGGAGCTGTTTTTT. This encodes CASSLGKAGPGELFF.

The rearrangement uses TRBV4-1 and TRBJ2-3; 13 bases are a match to TRBD2. The CDR3 is 16 amino acids. Per the germline V gene, CDR1 is MGHRA and CDR2 is YSYEKL. The V and J ends lost 1 base and 12 bases, in that order; junction bases with no gene match: 10. The CDR3 spells CASSQGEETSGRGQYF. The CDR3 DNA follows: TGCGCCAGCAGCCAAGGGGAGGAAACTAGCGGGAGGGGCCAGTATTTT.

V gene TRBV11-3 combines with J gene TRBJ2-3; the match to TRBD2 covers 7 bases. The CDR3 length is 14 residues. Germline V gene lookup returns CDR1 SGHNT and CDR2 YENEEA. V lost 5 bases, J lost 4 bases, and 6 bases stayed unmatched. The CDR3 spells CASSPGGFADTQYF. In DNA, the CDR3 is TGTGCCAGCAGCCCGGGGGGATTCGCAGATACGCAGTATTTT.

The rearrangement uses TRBV5-1 and TRBJ2-5; either TRBD1 or TRBD2 may supply D (7 bases each). Between the trimmed V and J ends, which lost 3 bases and 4 bases, there was a span of 16 bases. CDR1 SGHRS and CDR2 YFSETQ come from the germline V gene. The CDR3 is 15 residues long. The CDR3 sequence: CASSSRGREVETQYF. In DNA, the CDR3 is TGCGCCAGCAGCTCCAGGGGGAGGGAGGTAGAGACCCAGTACTTC.

As concerns this clone: At one end, the junction sequence differs from germline, possibly due to a read error. The chain recombines TRBV19 with TRBJ1-5; D not resolved. The germline gives CDR1 LNHDA, CDR2 SQIVND (reference sequence). The length of the CDR3 is 12 residues. The CDR3 sequence: CASSLWAGPYFF. The CDR3 region has the DNA TGTGCCAGTAGTCTTTGGGCAGGCCCGTATTTTTTT. The variable domain in full, completed from reference TRBV19 and TRBJ1-5, reads DGGITQSPKYLFRKEGQNVTLSCEQNLNHDAMYWYRQDPGQGLRLIYYSQIVNDFQKGDIAEGYSVSREKKESFPLTVTSAQKNPTAFYLCASSLWAGPYFFGDGTRLSIL.

V usage is TRBV28 and J usage is TRBJ2-3; 9 bases are a match to TRBD2. Unmatched junction bases numbered 15, after V lost 4 bases and J lost 1 base. Germline-derived CDR1 and CDR2 are MDHEN and SYDVKM. The CDR3 is 19 amino acids. The CDR3 here is CASSSILLAGTFRTDTQYF. The CDR3 region has the DNA TGTGCCAGCAGTTCTATCCTTCTAGCGGGAACGTTCCGCACAGATACGCAGTATTTT.

This clone was picked up one time. Other DNA sequences in the same sample also yield this CDR3. The chain has TRBV9 and TRBJ2-7, with 7 bases identical to TRBD1. There are 15 residues in the CDR3. CDR1 is SGDLS and CDR2 is YYNGEE in the germline V gene. V trimming: 0 bases; J trimming: 1 base; junction bases outside the gene matches: 4. CDR3 region: CASSVGTGISYEQYF. The CDR3 nucleotides read TGTGCCAGCAGCGTAGGGACAGGTATTTCCTACGAGCAGTACTTC.

In this sample, this clone turned up once. V gene TRBV7-8 combines with J gene TRBJ1-3, with 9 bases fitting TRBD1. J was trimmed by 2 bases and V by 5 bases; bases with no gene match: 10. CDR1 and CDR2 (germline): SGHVS, FQNEAQ. The CDR3 contains 17 residues. The CDR3: CASSLRTGVRPGNTIYF. CDR3 bases: TGTGCCAGCAGCCTCAGGACAGGGGTCCGACCTGGAAACACCATATATTTT.